This record concerns one TCR beta chain sequence. Some clones are missing from TCRdb's copy, which holds only in-frame ones; the method was immunoSEQ multiplex PCR. The sample lists 95,000 to 150,000 clones, more than 75% occurring once. This specimen comes from a study of blood T cell repertoires in COVID-19. Study context: COVID-19 samples, acute and convalescent, were from the United States, Italy and Spain.

Germline V lookup: CDR1 MDHEN, CDR2 SYDVKM. The CDR3 length is 13 residues. Trimming left V 5 bases short and J 8 bases short, with 16 bases between. This clonotype was obtained from a human donor in a cohort sampled during active COVID-19. This rearrangement joins TRBV28 to TRBJ2-7; D may be TRBD1 (5 bases). The sequencing input was peripheral blood. The DNA for the CDR3 is TGTGCCAGCAGTGAAGACTGGGGCCGGAAGCAGTACTTC. It encodes CASSEDWGRKQYF.